The next 6 T cell receptor beta chains were all read from a single sample in a study of blood T cell repertoires in COVID-19. Libraries were prepared by immunoSEQ multiplex PCR; TCRdb keeps only in-frame clonotypes and omits some of them. The table shows roughly 100,000 clones, with roughly 86% occurring only once. Sequencing used peripheral blood. Receptor source: a man aged 50 to 59 with active or convalescent COVID-19.

The V call is TRBV5-1, the J call TRBJ1-5, with D maybe TRBD1 (6 bases). Germline V gene lookup returns CDR1 SGHRS and CDR2 YFSETQ. The length of the CDR3 is 14 residues. Trimming shortened V by 2 bases and J by 2 bases, and 8 bases separated the two germline ends. The CDR3 coding sequence is TGCGCCAGCAGCTTAGGGGGGGGCAATCAGCCCCAGCATTTT. Its protein product is CASSLGGGNQPQHF.

This rearrangement joins TRBV7-8 to TRBJ1-1; 10 bases align to TRBD1. J lost 5 bases, V lost 6 bases, and 6 bases had no gene match. CDR3 length: 14 amino acids. Germline-derived CDR1 and CDR2 are SGHVS and FQNEAQ. In DNA form, the CDR3 reads TGTGCCAGCAGGACAGGGGGCGCGGGAACTGAAGCTTTCTTT. Its translation is CASRTGGAGTEAFF.

The V gene is TRBV27, the J gene TRBJ1-5, with D perhaps matching TRBD1 (6 bases). Germline lookup yields CDR1 MNHEY and CDR2 SMNVEV (reference sequence). The CDR3 loop spans 13 amino acids. The V end was cut by 6 bases, the J end by 6 bases, with 12 bases between. The CDR3 protein is CASSPQGSQPQHF. The CDR3 bases are TGTGCCAGCAGCCCACAGGGAAGTCAGCCCCAGCATTTT.

The gene calls are TRBV18 and TRBJ2-3, with D possibly TRBD1 on 6 matching bases. Germline V lookup: CDR1 KGHSH, CDR2 LQKENI. The CDR3 extends over 14 amino acids. V dropped 2 bases and J dropped 3 bases, with 9 bases sitting between them. CDR3 sequence: CASSPGGSTDTQYF. In nucleotides, the CDR3 is TGTGCCAGCTCACCAGGGGGCAGTACAGATACGCAGTATTTT.

The chain recombines TRBV5-1 with TRBJ1-1; no reliable D call. Germline-derived CDR1 and CDR2 are SGHRS and YFSETQ. V dropped 5 bases and J dropped 1 base, with 12 bases sitting between them. CDR3 size: 14 residues. The CDR3 loop is CASRPDTSNTEAFF. In nucleotides, the CDR3 is TGCGCCAGCAGACCCGACACCTCGAACACTGAAGCTTTCTTT.

The V call is TRBV2, the J call TRBJ1-1; TRBD1 agrees at 7 bases. This CDR3 spans 14 amino acids. J was trimmed by 0 bases and V by 8 bases; bases with no gene match: 6. Germline CDR1 is SNHLY and CDR2 is FYNNEI. The CDR3 DNA sequence: TGTGCCAGCCGAAGACAGGGTCTGAACACTGAAGCTTTCTTT. It specifies CASRRQGLNTEAFF.